This T cell receptor beta chain was sequenced in a study of CD8+CD57+ T cells in acquired aplastic anemia. Study-wide context: Sorted CD4+ and CD8+ cells gave an average of about 3 ug of DNA.

In patients chosen for sequencing, flow cytometry had shown CD8+CD57+ cell expansion. Diagnosis of severe acquired aplastic anemia applied to all patients. When blood sampling took place, the patients had received no therapy. Trimming cost V 7 bases and J 5 bases, with 18 bases left between them. In germline, CDR1 is SQVTM, CDR2 ANQGSEA. The CDR3 sequence is 13 residues long. Genomic DNA templated the TCR beta VDJ and CDR3 profiling. TCRdb redid the calling of the reads with MiXCR, one entry per CDR3 protein. This repertoire shows about 160,000 distinct CDR3 sequences, around 50% found once; its top ten account for about 2.6%.

The genes are TRBV29-1 and TRBJ2-7, with D possibly being TRBD1 (6 bases). Sequencing input: sorted CD4+, CD8+, or CD8+CD57+ T cells (not recorded which) from PBMCs. The TCR was taken from a human donor with aplastic anemia. Here the CDR3 DNA reads TGCAGCGCTGGGCGACAGGCCCCACACGAGCAGTACTTC. Its translation is CSAGRQAPHEQYF.